This TCR beta chain was recorded in a study of shared clonotypes between healthy human individuals. CD8 cells regarded as naive lacked CD45RO, were positively chosen for CCR7, and omitted terminally differentiated effector memory CD45RA+ cells. Assay used: immunoSEQ multiplex PCR; TCRdb lists only in-frame clones, some missing. This table holds under 2,000,000 clones, about 95% found once. CDR1 is MNHEY, CDR2 SMNVEV, per germline (reference sequence). CDR3 length equals 17 residues. Trimming cost V 2 bases and J 3 bases, with 17 bases left between them. The receptor comes from a man aged 18 to 30 in good health. The specimen sequenced was naive CD8+ T cells sorted from blood. The chain joins TRBV27 to TRBJ2-1; D might be TRBD1 or TRBD2, each matching 5 bases. CDR3 region: CASSLLNGALDYNEQFF. The DNA for the CDR3 is TGTGCCAGCAGTTTACTTAACGGGGCCTTAGACTACAATGAGCAGTTCTTC.